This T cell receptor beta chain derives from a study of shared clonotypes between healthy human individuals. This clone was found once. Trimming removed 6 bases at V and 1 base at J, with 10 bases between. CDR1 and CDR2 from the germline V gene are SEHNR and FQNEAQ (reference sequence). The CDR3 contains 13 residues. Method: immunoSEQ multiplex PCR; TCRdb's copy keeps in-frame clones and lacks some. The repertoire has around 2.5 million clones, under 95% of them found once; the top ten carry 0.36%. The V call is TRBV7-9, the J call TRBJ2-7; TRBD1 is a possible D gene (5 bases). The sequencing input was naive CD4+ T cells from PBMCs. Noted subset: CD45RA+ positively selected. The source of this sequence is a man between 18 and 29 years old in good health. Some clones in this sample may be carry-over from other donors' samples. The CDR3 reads CASRDSYSYEQYF. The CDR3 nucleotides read TGTGCCAGCAGAGACAGCTATTCCTACGAGCAGTACTTC. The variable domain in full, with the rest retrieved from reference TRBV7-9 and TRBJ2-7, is DTGVSQNPRHKITKRGQNVTFRCDPISEHNRLYWYRQTLGQGPEFLTYFQNEAQLEKSRLLSDRFSAERPKGSFSTLEIQRTEQGDSAMYLCASRDSYSYEQYFGPGTRLTVT.